This T cell receptor beta chain was profiled in a study of blood T cell repertoires in COVID-19. The CDR3 is 15 amino acids. Germline V gene data show CDR1 as SGHTA and CDR2 as FQGTGA. V was pared by 6 bases and J by 3 bases, with 17 bases between. TCRdb's copy holds only in-frame clones and misses some; the assay was immunoSEQ multiplex PCR. The top ten clones hold about 15% of a sample with 85,000 to 90,000 clones, roughly 76% of them seen once. The receptor was isolated from a woman older than 75 with active or convalescent COVID-19. The sequencing input was peripheral blood. This chain uses TRBV7-3 with TRBJ1-2; TRBD1 might be the D (5 bases). CDR3 in amino acids: CASREGAGTDYGYTF. Here the CDR3 DNA reads TGTGCCAGCAGAGAGGGAGCGGGGACGGACTATGGCTACACCTTC.